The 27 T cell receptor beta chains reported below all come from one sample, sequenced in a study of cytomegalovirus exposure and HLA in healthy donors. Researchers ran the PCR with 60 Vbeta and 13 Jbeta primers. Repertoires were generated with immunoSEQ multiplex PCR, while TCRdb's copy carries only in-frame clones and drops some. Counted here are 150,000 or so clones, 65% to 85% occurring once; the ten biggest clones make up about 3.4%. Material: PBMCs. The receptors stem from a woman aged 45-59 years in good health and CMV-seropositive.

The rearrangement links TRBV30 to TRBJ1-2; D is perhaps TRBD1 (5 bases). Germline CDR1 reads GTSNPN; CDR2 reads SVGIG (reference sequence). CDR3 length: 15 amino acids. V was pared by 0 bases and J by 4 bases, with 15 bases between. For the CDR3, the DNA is TGTGCCTGGAGTGTACGTCGGGGGATCGGCTATGGCTACACCTTC. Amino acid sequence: CAWSVRRGIGYGYTF.

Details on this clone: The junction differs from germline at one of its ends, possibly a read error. This CDR3 reads CASSYSDSGANGLTF. The CDR3 DNA follows: TGTGCCAGCAGTTACTCAGACTCTGGGGCCAACGGCCTGACTTTC. This chain joins TRBV6-5 and TRBJ2-6; weak D call: TRBD1 (5 bases). CDR1 and CDR2 from the germline V gene are MNHEY and SVGAGI. The CDR3 runs to 15 residues.

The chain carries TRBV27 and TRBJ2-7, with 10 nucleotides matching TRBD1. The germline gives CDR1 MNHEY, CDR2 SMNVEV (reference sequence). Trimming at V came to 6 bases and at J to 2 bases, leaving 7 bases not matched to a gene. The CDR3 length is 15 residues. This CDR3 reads CASRMTGGITYEQYF. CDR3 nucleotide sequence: TGTGCCAGCAGGATGACAGGGGGCATCACCTACGAGCAGTACTTC.

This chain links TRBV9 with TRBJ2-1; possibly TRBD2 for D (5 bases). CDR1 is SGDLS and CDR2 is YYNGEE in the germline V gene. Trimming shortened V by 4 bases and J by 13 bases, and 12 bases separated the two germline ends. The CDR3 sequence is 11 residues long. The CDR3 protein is CASSPGGEQFF. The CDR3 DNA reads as TGTGCCAGCAGCCCTGGAGGCGAACAGTTCTTC.

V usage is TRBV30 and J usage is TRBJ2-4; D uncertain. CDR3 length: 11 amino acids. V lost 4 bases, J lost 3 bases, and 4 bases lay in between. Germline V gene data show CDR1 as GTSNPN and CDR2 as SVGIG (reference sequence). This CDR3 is CAWMSKNIQYF. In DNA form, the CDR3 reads TGTGCCTGGATGAGCAAAAACATTCAGTACTTC. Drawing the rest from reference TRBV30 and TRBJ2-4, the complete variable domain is SQTIHQWPATLVQPVGSPLSLECTVEGTSNPNLYWYRQAAGRGLQLLFYSVGIGQISSEVPQNLSASRPQDRQFILSSKKLLLSDSGFYLCAWMSKNIQYFGAGTRLSVL.

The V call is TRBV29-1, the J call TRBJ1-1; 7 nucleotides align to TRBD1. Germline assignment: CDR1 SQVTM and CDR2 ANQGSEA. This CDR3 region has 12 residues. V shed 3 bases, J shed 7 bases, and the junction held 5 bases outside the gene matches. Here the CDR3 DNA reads TGCAGCGTTGAGGCACAGGGGAATGAAGCTTTCTTT. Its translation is CSVEAQGNEAFF.

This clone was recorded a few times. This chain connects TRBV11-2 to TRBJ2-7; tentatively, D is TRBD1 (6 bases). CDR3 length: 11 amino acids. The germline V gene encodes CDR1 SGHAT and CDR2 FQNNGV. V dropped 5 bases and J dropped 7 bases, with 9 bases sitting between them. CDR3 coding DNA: TGTGCCAGCAGCATCGACAGGGAGCAGTACTTC. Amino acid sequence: CASSIDREQYF.

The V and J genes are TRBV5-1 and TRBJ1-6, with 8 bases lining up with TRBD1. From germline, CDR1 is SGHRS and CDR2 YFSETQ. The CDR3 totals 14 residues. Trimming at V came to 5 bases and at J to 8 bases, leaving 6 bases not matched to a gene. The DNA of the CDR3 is TGCGCCAGCAGTAATGGACAGGGAGATTCACCCCTCCACTTT. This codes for CASSNGQGDSPLHF.

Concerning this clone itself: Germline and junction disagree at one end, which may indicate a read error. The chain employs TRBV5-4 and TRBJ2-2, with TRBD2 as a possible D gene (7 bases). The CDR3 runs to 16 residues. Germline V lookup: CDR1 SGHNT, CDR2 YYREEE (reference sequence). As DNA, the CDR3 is TGTGCCAGCGGCTTAGGCCGGGGGGCTTTCGCCGGGGAGCTGTTTTTT. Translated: CASGLGRGAFAGELFF.

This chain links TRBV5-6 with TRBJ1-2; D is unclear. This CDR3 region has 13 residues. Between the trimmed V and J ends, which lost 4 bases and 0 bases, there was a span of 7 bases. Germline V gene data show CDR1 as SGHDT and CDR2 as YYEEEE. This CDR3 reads CASSISSNYGYTF. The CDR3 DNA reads TGTGCCAGCAGCATCAGTTCTAACTATGGCTACACCTTC.

Here the CDR3 reads CASSRGQGVFGYGYTF. In nucleotides, the CDR3 is TGTGCCAGCAGCCGGGGACAGGGGGTATTTGGGTATGGCTACACCTTC. The chain uses TRBV13 and TRBJ1-2; 11 bases map to TRBD1. The J segment lost 5 bases and the V segment lost 5 bases, leaving 10 bases of the junction unmatched. CDR3 length: 16 residues. Germline values: CDR1 PRHDT, CDR2 FYEKMQ (reference sequence).

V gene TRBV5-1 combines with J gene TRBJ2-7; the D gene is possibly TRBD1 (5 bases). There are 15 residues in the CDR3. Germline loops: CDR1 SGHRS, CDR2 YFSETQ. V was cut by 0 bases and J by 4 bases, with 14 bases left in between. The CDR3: CASSLGPGPTYEQYF. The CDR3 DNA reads TGCGCCAGCAGCTTGGGTCCAGGGCCCACTTACGAGCAGTACTTC.

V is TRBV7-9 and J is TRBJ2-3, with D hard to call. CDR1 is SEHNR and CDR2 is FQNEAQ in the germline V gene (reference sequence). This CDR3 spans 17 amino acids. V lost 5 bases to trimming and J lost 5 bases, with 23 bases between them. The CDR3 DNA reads TGTGCCAGCAGCCCCCATCAGAGGCTAGGAGTTTTAGATACGCAGTATTTT. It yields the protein CASSPHQRLGVLDTQYF.

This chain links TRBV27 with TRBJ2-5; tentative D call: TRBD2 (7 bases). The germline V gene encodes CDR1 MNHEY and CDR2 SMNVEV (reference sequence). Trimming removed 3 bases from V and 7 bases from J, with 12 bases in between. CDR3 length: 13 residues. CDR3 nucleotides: TGTGCCAGCAGTTTTGGGGGGGCAGGGACCCAGTACTTC. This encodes CASSFGGAGTQYF.

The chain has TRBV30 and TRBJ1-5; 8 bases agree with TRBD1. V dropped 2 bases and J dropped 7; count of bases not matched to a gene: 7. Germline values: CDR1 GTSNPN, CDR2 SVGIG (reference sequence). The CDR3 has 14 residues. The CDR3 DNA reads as TGTGCCTGGAGTCTCGGGACAGGAGGCCAGCCCCAGCATTTT. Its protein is CAWSLGTGGQPQHF.

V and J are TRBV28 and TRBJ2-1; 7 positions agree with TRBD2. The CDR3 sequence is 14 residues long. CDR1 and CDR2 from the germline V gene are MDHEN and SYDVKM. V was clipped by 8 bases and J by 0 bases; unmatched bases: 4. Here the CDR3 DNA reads TGTGCCAGCGCAGGCGGGAGCTCCTACAATGAGCAGTTCTTC. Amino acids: CASAGGSSYNEQFF. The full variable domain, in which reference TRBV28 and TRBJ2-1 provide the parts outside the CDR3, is DVKVTQSSRYLVKRTGEKVFLECVQDMDHENMFWYRQDPGLGLRLIYFSYDVKMKEKGDIPEGYSVSREKKERFSLILESASTNQTSMYLCASAGGSSYNEQFFGPGTRLTVL.

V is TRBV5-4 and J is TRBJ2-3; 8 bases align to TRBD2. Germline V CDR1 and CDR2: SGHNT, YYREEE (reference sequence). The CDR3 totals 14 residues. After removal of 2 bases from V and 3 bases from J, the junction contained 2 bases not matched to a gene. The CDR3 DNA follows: TGTGCCAGCAGCTTTGCTAGCGGGACAGATACGCAGTATTTT. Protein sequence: CASSFASGTDTQYF.

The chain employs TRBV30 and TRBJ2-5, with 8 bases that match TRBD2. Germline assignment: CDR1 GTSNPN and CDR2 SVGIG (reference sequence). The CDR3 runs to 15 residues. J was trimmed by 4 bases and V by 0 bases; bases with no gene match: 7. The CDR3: CAWSVRGGVAETQYF. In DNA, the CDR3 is TGTGCCTGGAGTGTACGGGGGGGGGTGGCAGAGACCCAGTACTTC.

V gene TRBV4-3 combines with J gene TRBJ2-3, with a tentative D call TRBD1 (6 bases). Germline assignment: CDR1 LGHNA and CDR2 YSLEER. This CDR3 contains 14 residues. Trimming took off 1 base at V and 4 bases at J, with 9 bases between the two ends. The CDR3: CASSQGQVPDTQYF. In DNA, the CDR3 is TGCGCCAGCAGCCAAGGACAGGTCCCAGATACGCAGTATTTT.

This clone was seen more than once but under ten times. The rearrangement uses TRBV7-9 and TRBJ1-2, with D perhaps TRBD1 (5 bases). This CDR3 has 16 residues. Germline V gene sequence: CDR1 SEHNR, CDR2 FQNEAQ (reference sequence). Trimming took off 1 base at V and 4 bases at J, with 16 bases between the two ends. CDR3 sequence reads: CASSLEGTLGLYGYTF. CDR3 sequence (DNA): TGTGCCAGCAGCTTAGAAGGGACTCTTGGGCTCTATGGCTACACCTTC.

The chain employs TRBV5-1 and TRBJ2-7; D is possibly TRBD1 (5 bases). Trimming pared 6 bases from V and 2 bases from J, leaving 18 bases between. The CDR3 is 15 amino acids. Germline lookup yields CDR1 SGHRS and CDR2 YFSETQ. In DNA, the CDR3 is TGCGCCAGCAACCTCTACGGAACAGGCCCCTACGAGCAGTACTTC. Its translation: CASNLYGTGPYEQYF.

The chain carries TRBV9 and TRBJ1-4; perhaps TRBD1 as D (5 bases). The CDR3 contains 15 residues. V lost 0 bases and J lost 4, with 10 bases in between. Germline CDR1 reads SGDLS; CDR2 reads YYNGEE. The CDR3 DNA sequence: TGTGCCAGCAGCGTAGCCGGGACTTTTAATGAAAAACTGTTTTTT. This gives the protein CASSVAGTFNEKLFF. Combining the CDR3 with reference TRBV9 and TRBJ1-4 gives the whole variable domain DSGVTQTPKHLITATGQRVTLRCSPRSGDLSVYWYQQSLDQGLQFLIQYYNGEERAKGNILERFSAQQFPDLHSELNLSSLELGDSALYFCASSVAGTFNEKLFFGSGTQLSVL.

This CDR3 reads CASNLAGAANYGYTF. The CDR3 bases are TGTGCCAGCAACCTCGCGGGGGCGGCTAACTATGGCTACACCTTC. The V gene is TRBV13, the J gene TRBJ1-2, with D possibly being TRBD1 (6 bases). Germline CDR1 and CDR2: PRHDT and FYEKMQ (reference sequence). Trimming removed 7 bases from V and 0 bases from J, with 15 bases in between. The CDR3 contains 15 residues.

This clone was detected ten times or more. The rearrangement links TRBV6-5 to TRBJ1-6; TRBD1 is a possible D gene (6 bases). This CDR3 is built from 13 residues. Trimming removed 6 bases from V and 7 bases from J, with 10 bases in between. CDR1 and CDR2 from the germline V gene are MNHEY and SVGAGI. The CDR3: CASSRDKNSPLHF. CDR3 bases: TGTGCCAGCAGCCGGGACAAAAATTCACCCCTCCACTTT.

The CDR3 here is CASRRGGQGNYGYTF. CDR3 sequence (DNA): TGTGCCAGCAGACGGGGGGGACAGGGGAACTATGGCTACACCTTC. The chain has TRBV7-2 and TRBJ1-2; 10 bases align to TRBD1. The CDR3 consists of 15 residues. Germline values: CDR1 SGHTA, CDR2 FQGNSA. The V and J ends lost 6 bases and 2 bases, in that order; junction bases with no gene match: 6.

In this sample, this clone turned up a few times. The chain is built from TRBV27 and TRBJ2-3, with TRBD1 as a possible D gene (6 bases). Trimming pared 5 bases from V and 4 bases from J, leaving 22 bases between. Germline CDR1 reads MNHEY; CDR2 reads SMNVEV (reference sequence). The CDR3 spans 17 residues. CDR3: CASSLRPGQGPADTQYF. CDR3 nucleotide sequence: TGTGCCAGCAGTCTCCGGCCGGGGCAGGGGCCCGCAGATACGCAGTATTTT.

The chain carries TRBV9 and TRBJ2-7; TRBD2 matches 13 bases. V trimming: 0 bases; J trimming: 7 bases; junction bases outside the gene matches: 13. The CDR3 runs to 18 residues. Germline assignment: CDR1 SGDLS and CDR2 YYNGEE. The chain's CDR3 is CASSVGTSGSTHRGEQYF. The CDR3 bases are TGTGCCAGCAGCGTAGGGACTAGCGGGAGCACGCATCGGGGTGAGCAGTACTTC. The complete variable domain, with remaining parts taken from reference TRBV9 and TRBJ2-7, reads DSGVTQTPKHLITATGQRVTLRCSPRSGDLSVYWYQQSLDQGLQFLIQYYNGEERAKGNILERFSAQQFPDLHSELNLSSLELGDSALYFCASSVGTSGSTHRGEQYFGPGTRLTVT.